The clone carrying this TCR beta chain was detected only once. This sample is part of a study of blood T cell repertoires in COVID-19. The CDR3 loop spans 13 amino acids. V lost 1 base, J lost 8 bases, and 11 bases lay in between. CDR1 MGHRA and CDR2 YSYEKL come from the germline V gene. Sequenced by immunoSEQ multiplex PCR; TCRdb stores in-frame clones only, minus some. This table holds fewer than 100,000 clones, 80% to 90% found once. The chain couples TRBV4-1 to TRBJ1-2; weak D call: TRBD1 (5 bases). This TCR came from a woman in her 50s with acute or convalescent COVID-19. Sequenced material: peripheral blood. CDR3 loop: CASSQVGRGGYTF. The CDR3 bases are TGCGCCAGCAGCCAAGTGGGGAGGGGAGGCTACACCTTC.